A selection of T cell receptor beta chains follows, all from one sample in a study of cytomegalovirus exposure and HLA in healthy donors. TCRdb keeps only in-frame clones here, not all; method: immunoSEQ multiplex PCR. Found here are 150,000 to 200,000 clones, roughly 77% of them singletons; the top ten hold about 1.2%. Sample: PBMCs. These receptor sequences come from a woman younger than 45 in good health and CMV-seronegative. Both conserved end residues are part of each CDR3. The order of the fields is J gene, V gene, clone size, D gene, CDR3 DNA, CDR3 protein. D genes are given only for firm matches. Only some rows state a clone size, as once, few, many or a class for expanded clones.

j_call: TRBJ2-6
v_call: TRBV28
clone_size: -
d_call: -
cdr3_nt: TGTGCCAGCAGTTCGGGACACCTCTCTGGGGCCAACGTCCTGACTTTC
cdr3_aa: CASSSGHLSGANVLTF

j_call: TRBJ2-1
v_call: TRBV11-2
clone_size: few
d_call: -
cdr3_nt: TGTGCCAGCAGCCGGGGCGGGGTAATTTACAATGAGCAGTTCTTC
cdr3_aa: CASSRGGVIYNEQFF

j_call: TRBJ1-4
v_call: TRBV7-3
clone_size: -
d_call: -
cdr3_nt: TGTGCCAGCAGCTTCGACAGGAGACTCAATGAAAAACTGTTTTTT
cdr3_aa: CASSFDRRLNEKLFF

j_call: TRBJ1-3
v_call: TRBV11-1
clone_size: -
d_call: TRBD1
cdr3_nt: TGTGCCAGCAGCCGACAGGGGGAAGTGGCTGGAAACACCATATATTTT
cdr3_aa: CASSRQGEVAGNTIYF

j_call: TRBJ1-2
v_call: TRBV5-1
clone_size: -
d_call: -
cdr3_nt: TGCGCCAGCAGCCCTGACAGGACCTATGGCTACACCTTC
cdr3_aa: CASSPDRTYGYTF

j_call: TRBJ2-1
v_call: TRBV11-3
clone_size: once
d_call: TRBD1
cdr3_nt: TGTGCCAGCAGCCGACGGGACAGCAACAATGAGCAGTTCTTC
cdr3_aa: CASSRRDSNNEQFF

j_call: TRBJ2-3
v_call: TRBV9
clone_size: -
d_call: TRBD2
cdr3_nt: TGTGCCAGCAGCGTTTGGGGGAGCGGGGGGGCCGCAGATACGCAGTATTTT
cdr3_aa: CASSVWGSGGAADTQYF

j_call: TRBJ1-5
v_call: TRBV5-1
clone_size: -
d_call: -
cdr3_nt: TGCGCCAGCAGCTTGGGCCAAGGGGGTTTCAATCAGCCCCAGCATTTT
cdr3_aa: CASSLGQGGFNQPQHF

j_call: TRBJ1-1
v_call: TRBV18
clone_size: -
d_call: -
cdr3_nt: TGTGCCAGCTCACCACAAACGACAGGGAACACTGAAGCTTTCTTT
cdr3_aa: CASSPQTTGNTEAFF

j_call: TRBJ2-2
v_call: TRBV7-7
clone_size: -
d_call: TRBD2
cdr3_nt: TGTGCCAGCAGCACCCTGACTAGCGGGGACACCGGGGAGCTGTTTTTT
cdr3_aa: CASSTLTSGDTGELFF

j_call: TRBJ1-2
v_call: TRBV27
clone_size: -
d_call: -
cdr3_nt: TGTGCCAGCAGTTTCAACCCAGGGAACGACTATGGCTACACCTTC
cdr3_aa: CASSFNPGNDYGYTF

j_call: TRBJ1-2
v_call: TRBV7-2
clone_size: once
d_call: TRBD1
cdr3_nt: TGTGCCAGCAGCTTGCCGACAGGGGGCCTATATGGCTACACCTTC
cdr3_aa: CASSLPTGGLYGYTF

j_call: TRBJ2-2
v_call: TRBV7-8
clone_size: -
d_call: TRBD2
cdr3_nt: TGTGCCAGCACCATCGTTATGGGAAGACTAGCGGGATGGACCGGGGAGCTGTTTTTT
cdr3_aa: CASTIVMGRLAGWTGELFF

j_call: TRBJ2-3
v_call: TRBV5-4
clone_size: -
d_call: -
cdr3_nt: TGTGCCAGCAGCCCACGTGGCGGGGCGGTCACAGATACGCAGTATTTT
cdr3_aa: CASSPRGGAVTDTQYF

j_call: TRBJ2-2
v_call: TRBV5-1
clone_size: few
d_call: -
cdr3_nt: TGCGCCAGCAGCTTGGATGGCAGAACGAACACCGGGGAGCTGTTTTTT
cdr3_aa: CASSLDGRTNTGELFF

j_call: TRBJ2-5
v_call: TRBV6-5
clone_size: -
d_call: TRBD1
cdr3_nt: TGTGCCAGCAGCCGACAGGGATTGGAGACCCAGTACTTC
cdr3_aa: CASSRQGLETQYF

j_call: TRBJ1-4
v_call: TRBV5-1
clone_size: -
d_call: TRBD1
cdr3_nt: TGCGCCACCGGACAGGGGGCTGCTAATGAAAAACTGTTTTTT
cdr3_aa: CATGQGAANEKLFF

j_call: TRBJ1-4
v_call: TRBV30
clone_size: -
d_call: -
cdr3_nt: TGTGCCTGGAAATTCGGGTCCGACGAAAAACTGTTTTTT
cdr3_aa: CAWKFGSDEKLFF

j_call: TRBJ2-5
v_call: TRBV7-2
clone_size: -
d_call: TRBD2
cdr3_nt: TGTGCCAGCAGCTTAAATTGGCTAGCGGGGGGGAAAGAGACCCAGTACTTC
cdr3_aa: CASSLNWLAGGKETQYF

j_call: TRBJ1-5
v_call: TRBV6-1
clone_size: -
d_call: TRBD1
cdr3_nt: TGTGCCAGCAGTGAAATGACAGGGGGCGTGGAGCCCCAGCATTTT
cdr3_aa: CASSEMTGGVEPQHF

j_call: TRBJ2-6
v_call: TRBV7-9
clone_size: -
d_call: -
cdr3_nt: TGTGCCAGCAGCTCCAGCTGGGCCTCTGGGGCCAACGTCCTGACTTTC
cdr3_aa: CASSSSWASGANVLTF

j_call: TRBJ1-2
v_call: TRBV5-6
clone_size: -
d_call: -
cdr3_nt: TGTGCCAGCAGCTTGAAAGACACATTCTATGGCTACACCTTC
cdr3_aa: CASSLKDTFYGYTF

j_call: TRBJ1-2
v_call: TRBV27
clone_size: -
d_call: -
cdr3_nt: TGTGCCAGCAGTTTATCGGGGGGGCCTGGCTACACCTTC
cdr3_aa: CASSLSGGPGYTF

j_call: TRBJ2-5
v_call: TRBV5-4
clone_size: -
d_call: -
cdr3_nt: TGTGCCAGCAGCTTGGCGACAAGCATCCGGGGGACCCAGTACTTC
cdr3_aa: CASSLATSIRGTQYF

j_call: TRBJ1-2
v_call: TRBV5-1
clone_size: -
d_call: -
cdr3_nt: TGCGCCAGCAGCTTGGCCAGGGGCGGATATGGCTACACCTTC
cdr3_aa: CASSLARGGYGYTF

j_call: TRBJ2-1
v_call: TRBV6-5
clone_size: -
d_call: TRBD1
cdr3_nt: TGTGCCAGCAGTTACTCGGACAGGGCCTACAATGAGCAGTTCTTC
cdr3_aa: CASSYSDRAYNEQFF

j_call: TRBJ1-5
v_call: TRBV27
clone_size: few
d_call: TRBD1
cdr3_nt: TGTGCCAGCAGTCGGAACAGGGGTGGGGGCAATCAGCCCCAGCATTTT
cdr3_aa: CASSRNRGGGNQPQHF

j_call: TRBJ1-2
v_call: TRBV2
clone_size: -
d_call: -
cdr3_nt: TGTGCCAGCAGCCAGGGTATGGACTATGGCTACACCTTC
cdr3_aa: CASSQGMDYGYTF

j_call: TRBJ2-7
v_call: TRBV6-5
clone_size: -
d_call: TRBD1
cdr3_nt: TGTGCCAGCAGTTCCGGGACAGGAATCCACGAGCAGTACTTC
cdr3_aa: CASSSGTGIHEQYF

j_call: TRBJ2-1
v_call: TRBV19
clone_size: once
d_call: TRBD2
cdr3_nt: TGTGCCAGTATAAGAGCGGGGTCCACCTACAATGAGCAGTTCTTC
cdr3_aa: CASIRAGSTYNEQFF

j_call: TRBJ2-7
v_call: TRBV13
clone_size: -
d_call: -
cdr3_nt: TGTGCCACCCACAGGGGGGGCACCTACGAGCAGTACTTC
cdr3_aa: CATHRGGTYEQYF

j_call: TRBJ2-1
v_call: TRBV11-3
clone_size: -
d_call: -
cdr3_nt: TGTGCCAGCAGCGAGGGGCTCAGGAGGGGAACCTATTCCTACAATGAGCAGTTCTTC
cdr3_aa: CASSEGLRRGTYSYNEQFF

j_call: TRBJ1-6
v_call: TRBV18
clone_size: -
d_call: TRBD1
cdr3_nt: TGTGCCAGCTCACCACGACAGGGGAGCTCCTATAATTCACCCCTCCACTTT
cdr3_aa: CASSPRQGSSYNSPLHF

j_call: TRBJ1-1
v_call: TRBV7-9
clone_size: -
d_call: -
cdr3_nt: TGTGCCAGCAGCTTAGGTTCCCTTAGACAGAACACTGAAGCTTTCTTT
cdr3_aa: CASSLGSLRQNTEAFF

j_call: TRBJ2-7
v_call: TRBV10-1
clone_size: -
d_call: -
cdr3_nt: TGCGCCAGCAGCGATCCCCATGACAGAGAGCAGTACTTC
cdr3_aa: CASSDPHDREQYF

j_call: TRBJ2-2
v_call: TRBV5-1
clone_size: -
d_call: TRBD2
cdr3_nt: TGCGCCAGCAGCTCTACTAGCGGGATAGCGGCCGGGGAGCTGTTTTTT
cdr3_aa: CASSSTSGIAAGELFF

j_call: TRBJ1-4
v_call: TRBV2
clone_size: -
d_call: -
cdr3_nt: TGTGCCAGCAGTGCGGGGACTGTAACGACTAATGAAAAACTGTTTTTT
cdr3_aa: CASSAGTVTTNEKLFF

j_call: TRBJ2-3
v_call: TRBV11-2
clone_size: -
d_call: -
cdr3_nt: TGTGCCAGCAGCTTAGCACTAGCCGAGGGTACGCAGTATTTT
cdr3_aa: CASSLALAEGTQYF

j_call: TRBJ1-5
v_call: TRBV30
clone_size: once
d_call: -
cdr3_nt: TGTGCCTGGAGTGTAACAGGAAACAATCAGCCCCAGCATTTT
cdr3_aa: CAWSVTGNNQPQHF

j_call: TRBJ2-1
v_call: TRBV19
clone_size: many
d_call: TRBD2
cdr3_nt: TGTGCCAGTAGTATGGGAACCAGCGGGATAGGGTACAATGAGCAGTTCTTC
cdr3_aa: CASSMGTSGIGYNEQFF

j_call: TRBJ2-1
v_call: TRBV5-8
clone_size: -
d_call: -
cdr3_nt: TGTGCCAGCAGCTGGTCAGGGGTTCCCTACAATGAGCAGTTCTTC
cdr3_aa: CASSWSGVPYNEQFF

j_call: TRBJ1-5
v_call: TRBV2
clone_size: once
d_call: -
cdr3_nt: TGTGCCGACAGCCCAGATAGCAATCAGCCCCAGCATTTT
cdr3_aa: CADSPDSNQPQHF

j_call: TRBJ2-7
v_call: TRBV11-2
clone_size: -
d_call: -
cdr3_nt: TGTGCCAGCAGCTTAGGAACAGGGCAGTACGAGCAGTACTTC
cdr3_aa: CASSLGTGQYEQYF

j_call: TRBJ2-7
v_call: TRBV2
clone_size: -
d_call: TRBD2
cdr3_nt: TGTGCCAGCAGTGGGACTAGCGGGGGGACCTCCTACGAGCAGTACTTC
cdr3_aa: CASSGTSGGTSYEQYF

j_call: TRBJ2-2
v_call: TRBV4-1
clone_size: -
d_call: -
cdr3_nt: TGCGCCAGCAGCCACGAACCACGGGCCGGGGAGCTGTTTTTT
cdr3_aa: CASSHEPRAGELFF

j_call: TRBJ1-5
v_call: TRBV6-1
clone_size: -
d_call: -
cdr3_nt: TGTGCCAGCAGTGCTGACAGGATTAGCAATCAGCCCCAGCATTTT
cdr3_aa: CASSADRISNQPQHF